This passage covers 17 T cell receptor beta chains from one sample sequenced in a study of T cell changes during pregnancy in multiple sclerosis. Using immunoSEQ multiplex PCR, the repertoire was profiled, and TCRdb retains in-frame clones only, with some absent. The sample consists of just under 95,000 clones, around 92% of them appearing once. The material sequenced was peripheral blood, taken in the first trimester of pregnancy. These receptors came from a female donor with multiple sclerosis, enrolled in a pregnancy study.

V and J are TRBV7-9 and TRBJ2-1; tentatively, D is TRBD1 (5 bases). The CDR3 loop spans 12 amino acids. V was clipped by 5 bases and J by 10 bases, with 12 bases between them. Germline assignment: CDR1 SEHNR and CDR2 FQNEAQ (reference sequence). CDR3 DNA sequence: TGTGCCAGCAGCCCCTACAGGACCGAGCAGTTCTTC. Translated: CASSPYRTEQFF.

The chain employs TRBV28 and TRBJ1-5; TRBD1 is a possible D gene (5 bases). Trimming removed 4 bases at V and 6 bases at J, with 19 bases between. Germline loops: CDR1 MDHEN, CDR2 SYDVKM. The CDR3 is made up of 16 amino acids. CDR3 DNA sequence: TGTGCCAGCAGTTCTGGGTCGGCAGGGTGGCGTCAGCCCCAGCATTTT. Amino acids: CASSSGSAGWRQPQHF.

J is TRBJ2-3 and V is TRBV10-3; tentative D call: TRBD1 (5 bases). CDR3 length equals 12 residues. Germline V gene data show CDR1 as ENHRY and CDR2 as SYGVKD. The ends were cut back, 11 bases at V and 4 bases at J, with 13 bases in the middle. CDR3 nucleotides: TGTGCCTCCATGAAAGGGGCAGATACGCAGTATTTT. Its translation: CASMKGADTQYF.

This chain uses TRBV2 with TRBJ1-2, with 9 bases fitting TRBD1. The CDR3 covers 14 residues. With 6 bases clipped from V and 7 bases from J, the junction kept 9 bases outside the gene matches. Germline assignment: CDR1 SNHLY and CDR2 FYNNEI. CDR3 bases: TGTGCCAGCAGCTTAACAGGGGGCGCCGGTGGCTACACCTTC. It encodes CASSLTGGAGGYTF.

The chain recombines TRBV10-3 with TRBJ2-2, with 7 bases lining up with TRBD1. Trimming took 5 bases from V and 3 from J; bases not matched to a gene: 3. In germline, CDR1 is ENHRY, CDR2 SYGVKD. CDR3 size: 14 residues. This chain's CDR3 is CAISWDSYTGELFF. The CDR3 DNA sequence: TGTGCCATCAGTTGGGACAGCTACACCGGGGAGCTGTTTTTT.

The chain links TRBV7-2 to TRBJ2-7; 7 bases are a match to TRBD2. The CDR3 is 15 residues long. CDR1 is SGHTA and CDR2 is FQGNSA in the germline V gene. V lost 1 base, J lost 4 bases, and 7 bases stayed unmatched. The CDR3 coding sequence is TGTGCCAGCAGCTTAGAGGCGGGAGAGGTATACGAGCAGTACTTC. Translating gives CASSLEAGEVYEQYF.

The chain couples TRBV10-3 to TRBJ2-7; 10 positions agree with TRBD1. Trimming at V came to 4 bases and at J to 3 bases, leaving 12 bases not matched to a gene. This CDR3 comprises 17 residues. Germline lookup yields CDR1 ENHRY and CDR2 SYGVKD. CDR3 DNA: TGTGCCATCAGTGCACGCCGAGGACAGGGGGTTCTCTACGAGCAGTACTTC. It is translated as CAISARRGQGVLYEQYF.

The chain joins TRBV29-1 to TRBJ2-1; 10 nucleotides match TRBD1. With V trimmed by 5 bases and J by 1 base, 8 bases remained unmatched. Germline values: CDR1 SQVTM, CDR2 ANQGSEA. The CDR3 is 16 residues long. The CDR3 DNA reads as TGCAGCGTTACCCCCGGGACAGGGGTATCCTACAATGAGCAGTTCTTC. It specifies CSVTPGTGVSYNEQFF.

The rearrangement uses TRBV7-8 and TRBJ2-7; maybe TRBD1 (6 bases). Germline lookup yields CDR1 SGHVS and CDR2 FQNEAQ. The length of the CDR3 is 15 residues. Trimming removed 3 bases from V and 5 bases from J, with 17 bases in between. The CDR3, as DNA: TGTGCCAGCAGCTTCCCCAGGACAGAAGGCCACGAGCAGTACTTC. Its translation is CASSFPRTEGHEQYF.

The chain joins TRBV21-1 to TRBJ2-7; the tabulated D call, TRBD2, remains unverified against the DNA. TRBV21-1 is a documented pseudogene. The CDR3 has 12 residues. CDR3 sequence reads: CASSKRSYEQYF. In nucleotides, the CDR3 is TGTGCCAGCAGCAAACGGTCCTACGAGCAGTACTTC.

The genes are TRBV19 and TRBJ1-5, with D perhaps TRBD1 (6 bases). CDR3 length: 15 residues. Looked up from germline, CDR1 is LNHDA and CDR2 is SQIVND (reference sequence). V was shortened by 4 bases and J by 0 bases, with 10 bases between the two germline ends. The CDR3 spells CASSTGQTSNQPQHF. As DNA, the CDR3 is TGTGCCAGTAGTACCGGACAGACTAGCAATCAGCCCCAGCATTTT.

The chain links TRBV19 to TRBJ2-7; 7 positions match TRBD1. This CDR3 is 16 amino acids long. CDR1 and CDR2 from the germline V gene are LNHDA and SQIVND (reference sequence). V was clipped by 2 bases and J by 4 bases; unmatched bases: 11. The CDR3, as DNA: TGTGCCAGTAGTATAAGAGAGACAGGGACCAAATACGAGCAGTACTTC. This encodes CASSIRETGTKYEQYF.

The rearrangement uses TRBV7-2 and TRBJ2-4; 7 bases agree with TRBD2. Trimming removed 5 bases from V and 6 bases from J; junction bases left unmatched: 7. Germline CDR1 SGHTA, CDR2 FQGNSA. CDR3 length: 14 amino acids. CDR3 sequence reads: CASSGGSAGNIQYF. CDR3 nucleotides: TGTGCCAGCAGCGGCGGGAGTGCGGGAAACATTCAGTACTTC.

This clone was detected a few times. The J gene is TRBJ2-7, the V gene TRBV4-2, with 9 bases identical to TRBD2. With 0 bases clipped from V and 4 bases from J, the junction kept 4 bases outside the gene matches. The germline CDR1 and CDR2 sequences are LGHNA and YNFKEQ. CDR3 length equals 15 residues. The CDR3: CASSQDSSGSYEQYF. The CDR3 nucleotides read TGTGCCAGCAGCCAAGATAGTAGCGGGAGTTACGAGCAGTACTTC.

The CDR3 DNA sequence: TGTGCCAGCATTACGACGGGAGTTAATGAAAAACTGTTTTTT. The encoded protein is CASITTGVNEKLFF. The chain has TRBV6-1 and TRBJ1-4, with D unresolved. The CDR3 is 14 amino acids. Between the trimmed V and J ends, which lost 7 bases and 4 bases, there was a span of 13 bases. CDR1 and CDR2 (germline): MNHNS, SASEGT.

The chain combines TRBV11-3 with TRBJ2-2; D is ambiguous. Trimming left V 6 bases short and J 0 bases short, with 5 bases between. Per the germline V gene, CDR1 is SGHNT and CDR2 is YENEEA. The CDR3 is 13 amino acids. CDR3 residues: CASRRSNTGELFF. CDR3 bases: TGTGCCAGCAGGCGATCGAACACCGGGGAGCTGTTTTTT.

In its sample, this clone was seen once. V is TRBV6-5 and J is TRBJ2-2; unclear D gene. The germline V and J ends were trimmed by 0 bases and 7 bases, with 9 bases remaining between them. CDR3 length: 14 residues. Germline V gene sequence: CDR1 MNHEY, CDR2 SVGAGI. The CDR3 loop is CASSYSSGHGELFF. CDR3 nucleotide sequence: TGTGCCAGCAGTTACTCCTCGGGTCACGGGGAGCTGTTTTTT.